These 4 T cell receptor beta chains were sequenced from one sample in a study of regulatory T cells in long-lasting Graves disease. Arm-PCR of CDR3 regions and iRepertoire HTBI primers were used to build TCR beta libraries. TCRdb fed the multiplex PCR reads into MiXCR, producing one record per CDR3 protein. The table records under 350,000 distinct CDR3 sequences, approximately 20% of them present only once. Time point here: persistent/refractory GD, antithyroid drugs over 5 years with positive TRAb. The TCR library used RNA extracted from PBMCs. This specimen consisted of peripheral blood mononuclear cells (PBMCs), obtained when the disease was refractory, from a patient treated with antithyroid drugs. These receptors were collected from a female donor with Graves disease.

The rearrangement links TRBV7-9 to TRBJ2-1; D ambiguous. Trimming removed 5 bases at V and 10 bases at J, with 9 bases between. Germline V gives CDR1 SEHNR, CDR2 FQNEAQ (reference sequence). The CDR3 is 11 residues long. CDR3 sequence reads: CASSRSTEQFF. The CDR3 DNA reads TGTGCCAGCAGCCGGTCGACAGAGCAGTTCTTC.

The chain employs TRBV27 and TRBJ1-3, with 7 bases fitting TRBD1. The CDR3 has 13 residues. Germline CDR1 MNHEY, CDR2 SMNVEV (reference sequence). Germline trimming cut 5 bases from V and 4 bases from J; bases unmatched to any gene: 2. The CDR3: CASSTGQGNTIYF. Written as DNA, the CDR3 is TGTGCCAGCAGTACGGGACAGGGAAACACCATATATTTT.

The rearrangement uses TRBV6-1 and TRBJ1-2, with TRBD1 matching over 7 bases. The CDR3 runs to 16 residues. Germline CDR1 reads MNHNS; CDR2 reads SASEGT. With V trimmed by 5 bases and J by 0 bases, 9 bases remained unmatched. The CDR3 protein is CASSRQGHGTNYGYTF. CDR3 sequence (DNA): TGTGCCAGCAGTCGACAGGGTCACGGAACTAACTATGGCTACACCTTC.

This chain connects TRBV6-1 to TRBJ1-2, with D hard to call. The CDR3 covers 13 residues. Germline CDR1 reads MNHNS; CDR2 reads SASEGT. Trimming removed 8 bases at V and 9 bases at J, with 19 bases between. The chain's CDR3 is CASVTADVFRYTF. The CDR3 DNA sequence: TGTGCCAGCGTAACCGCCGACGTCTTCCGCTACACCTTC.